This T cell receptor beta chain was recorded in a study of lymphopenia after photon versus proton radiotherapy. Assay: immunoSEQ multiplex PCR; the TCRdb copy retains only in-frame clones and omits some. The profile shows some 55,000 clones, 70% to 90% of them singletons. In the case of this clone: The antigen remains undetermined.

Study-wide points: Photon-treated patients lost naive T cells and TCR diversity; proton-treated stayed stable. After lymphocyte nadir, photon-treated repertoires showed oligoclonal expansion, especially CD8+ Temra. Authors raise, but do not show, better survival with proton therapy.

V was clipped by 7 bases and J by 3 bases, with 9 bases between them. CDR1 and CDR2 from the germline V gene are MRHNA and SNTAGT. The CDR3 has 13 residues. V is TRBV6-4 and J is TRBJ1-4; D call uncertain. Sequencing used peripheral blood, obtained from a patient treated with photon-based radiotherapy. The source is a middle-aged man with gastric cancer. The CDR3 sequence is CASINGSNEKLFF. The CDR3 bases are TGTGCCAGCATAAATGGATCTAATGAAAAACTGTTTTTT.